The TCR beta chain under discussion was sequenced for a study of blood T cell repertoires in COVID-19. Trimming took off 1 base at V and 4 bases at J, with 7 bases between the two ends. The CDR3 runs to 14 residues. The germline CDR1 and CDR2 sequences are SGHVS and FQNEAQ. Followed longitudinally, the Seattle patients had been enrolled during active infection. Under the authors' procedure: Quantification of nucleated cells was approximated via reference gene primer amplification. TCRdb's copy holds only in-frame clones and misses some; the assay was immunoSEQ multiplex PCR. That table furnishes V, J and clone size, whereas the DNA furnished D and trimming. The sample shows roughly 300,000 clones, about 90% of them seen only once.

Sequenced input: peripheral blood. This receptor was identified in a woman aged 30 to 39 with COVID-19, enrolled during active disease. The chain has TRBV7-8 and TRBJ1-4; D not certain. For the CDR3, the DNA is TGTGCCAGCAGCTTAGTCGGGTATAATGAAAAACTGTTTTTT. Protein sequence: CASSLVGYNEKLFF.